These 27 T cell receptor beta chains share one sample of origin, sequenced in a study of blood T cell repertoires in COVID-19. The method was immunoSEQ multiplex PCR; TCRdb's version includes in-frame clones alone and lacks a portion of them. The sample lists about 330,000 clones, 80% to 95% occurring once. Sequencing used PBMCs or T cells enriched from blood (not recorded which). The receptors come from a woman in her 30s who had recovered from COVID-19.

The chain employs TRBV28 and TRBJ2-5; 8 bases fit TRBD2. Germline trimming cut 4 bases from V and 1 base from J; bases unmatched to any gene: 5. The CDR3 extends over 15 amino acids. CDR1 MDHEN and CDR2 SYDVKM come from the germline V gene. The CDR3 loop is CASSSLAGFQETQYF. As DNA, the CDR3 is TGTGCCAGCAGTTCCTTAGCGGGGTTCCAAGAGACCCAGTACTTC.

The V and J genes are TRBV18 and TRBJ2-1; 9 bases align to TRBD2. The J segment lost 7 bases and the V segment lost 2 bases, leaving 9 bases of the junction unmatched. Germline CDR1 reads KGHSH; CDR2 reads LQKENI. This CDR3 has 16 residues. The DNA of the CDR3 is TGTGCCAGCTCACCATCTCAGCGGGGGGCCGGAAATGAGCAGTTCTTC. It codes for CASSPSQRGAGNEQFF.

The rearrangement joins TRBV27 to TRBJ2-3; 7 nucleotides line up with TRBD1. The ends lost 3 bases at V and 6 bases at J; junction bases unmatched: 15. The CDR3 length is 17 residues. Per the germline V gene, CDR1 is MNHEY and CDR2 is SMNVEV (reference sequence). CDR3 loop: CASSFRPTSGQIDTQYF. CDR3 nucleotides: TGTGCCAGCAGTTTCCGCCCTACCTCGGGACAGATCGATACGCAGTATTTT.

CDR3 DNA sequence: TGTGCCAGCAGCGAGGAGCGGGGGAGCAATGAGCAGTTCTTC. Protein sequence: CASSEERGSNEQFF. The chain joins TRBV5-6 to TRBJ2-1, with 8 bases fitting TRBD2. Trimming took 4 bases from V and 6 from J; bases not matched to a gene: 6. This CDR3 has 14 amino acids. In germline, CDR1 is SGHDT, CDR2 YYEEEE.

J is TRBJ2-2 and V is TRBV5-5; D perhaps matches TRBD2 (6 bases). This CDR3 contains 17 residues. The germline V and J ends were trimmed by 0 bases and 4 bases, with 16 bases remaining between them. CDR1 is SGHKS, CDR2 YYEKEE, per germline (reference sequence). CDR3 nucleotide sequence: TGTGCCAGCAGCTTGGAAGTCAGGACTATTGGCACCGGGGAGCTGTTTTTT. It specifies CASSLEVRTIGTGELFF.

This CDR3 reads CASRRQGGDTEAFF. The CDR3 nucleotides are TGTGCCAGCAGACGACAGGGGGGTGACACTGAAGCTTTCTTT. The chain links TRBV28 to TRBJ1-1, with TRBD1 matching over 9 bases. The CDR3 extends over 14 amino acids. From germline, CDR1 is MDHEN and CDR2 SYDVKM. The J segment lost 3 bases and the V segment lost 6 bases, leaving 5 bases of the junction unmatched.

V usage is TRBV19 and J usage is TRBJ1-4; D gene uncertain. The CDR3 sequence is 13 residues long. Germline CDR1 is LNHDA and CDR2 is SQIVND (reference sequence). With 10 bases removed from V and 0 bases from J, the gap between germline ends came to 9 bases. Written as DNA, the CDR3 is TGTGCCACCTCGGGGTCAACTAATGAAAAACTGTTTTTT. As protein: CATSGSTNEKLFF.

The J gene is TRBJ2-5, the V gene TRBV10-3, with 9 bases identical to TRBD2. Germline lookup yields CDR1 ENHRY and CDR2 SYGVKD. The CDR3 length is 17 residues. The junction had 13 bases not matched to a gene; V was cut back by 5 bases and J by 3 bases. CDR3 in DNA: TGTGCCATCAGTACGGGGTGGGCTAGCGGGGAGGAAGAGACCCAGTACTTC. It is translated as CAISTGWASGEEETQYF.

The rearrangement links TRBV5-1 to TRBJ1-1; 9 bases align to TRBD1. After removal of 4 bases from V and 3 bases from J, the junction contained 13 bases not matched to a gene. The germline gives CDR1 SGHRS, CDR2 YFSETQ. The CDR3 extends over 17 amino acids. The CDR3 loop reads CASSQGQGWNRDTEAFF. Written as DNA, the CDR3 is TGCGCCAGCAGCCAAGGACAGGGGTGGAATCGGGACACTGAAGCTTTCTTT.

V is TRBV7-6 and J is TRBJ2-2, with D maybe TRBD1 (5 bases). The CDR3 has 16 residues. CDR1 is SGHVS and CDR2 is FNYEAQ in the germline V gene. V was cut by 2 bases and J by 5 bases, with 15 bases left in between. The CDR3 bases are TGTGCCAGCAGCTTATATGGGGCGGCGGAGACCGGGGAGCTGTTTTTT. This sequence encodes CASSLYGAAETGELFF.

CDR3 sequence (DNA): TGTGCCAGCAGCGTTAGCGGGTTTGGCACAGATACGCAGTATTTT. It translates to CASSVSGFGTDTQYF. The chain joins TRBV9 to TRBJ2-3; 7 nucleotides line up with TRBD2. CDR1 SGDLS and CDR2 YYNGEE come from the germline V gene. J lost 1 base, V lost 2 bases, and 4 bases had no gene match. This CDR3 comprises 15 residues.

The chain couples TRBV28 to TRBJ2-7; 10 positions agree with TRBD1. In germline, CDR1 is MDHEN, CDR2 SYDVKM. The CDR3 contains 15 residues. J lost 4 bases, V lost 5 bases, and 8 bases had no gene match. CDR3 DNA sequence: TGTGCCAGCAGTCCGTCGACAGGGGGCCTGTACGAGCAGTACTTC. Translation gives CASSPSTGGLYEQYF.

This chain links TRBV12-3 or TRBV12-4 with TRBJ2-7; TRBD2 might be the D (5 bases). Trimming stripped 6 bases from V and 0 bases from J, with 9 bases between. The CDR3 covers 13 residues. The CDR3 is CASSRRGSYEQYF. The DNA for the CDR3 is TGTGCCAGCAGCCGTCGGGGCTCCTACGAGCAGTACTTC.

The rearrangement links TRBV7-3 to TRBJ2-5; the match to TRBD2 covers 8 bases. Germline V CDR1 and CDR2: SGHTA, FQGTGA. J lost 5 bases, V lost 5 bases, and 7 bases had no gene match. The CDR3 sequence is 14 residues long. CDR3 amino acids: CASSPGGARETQYF. For the CDR3, the DNA is TGTGCCAGCAGCCCCGGGGGGGCCAGGGAGACCCAGTACTTC.

This chain links TRBV7-9 with TRBJ1-4; 7 bases map to TRBD1. With V trimmed by 6 bases and J by 4 bases, 11 bases remained unmatched. Germline-derived CDR1 and CDR2 are SEHNR and FQNEAQ (reference sequence). The CDR3 has 16 residues. Here the CDR3 reads CASRPQGESFNEKLFF. CDR3 bases: TGTGCCAGCAGACCTCAGGGGGAGAGCTTTAATGAAAAACTGTTTTTT. The entire variable domain, with the rest obtained from reference TRBV7-9 and TRBJ1-4, is as follows: DTGVSQNPRHKITKRGQNVTFRCDPISEHNRLYWYRQTLGQGPEFLTYFQNEAQLEKSRLLSDRFSAERPKGSFSTLEIQRTEQGDSAMYLCASRPQGESFNEKLFFGSGTQLSVL.

The V gene is TRBV10-3, the J gene TRBJ1-1; D may be TRBD1 (6 bases). Germline V gene data show CDR1 as ENHRY and CDR2 as SYGVKD. Trimming took off 6 bases at V and 1 base at J, with 21 bases between the two ends. The CDR3 runs to 17 residues. Here the CDR3 reads CAISKQGTGVWNTEAFF. The CDR3 DNA follows: TGTGCCATCAGCAAACAGGGTACCGGTGTATGGAACACTGAAGCTTTCTTT.

The rearrangement links TRBV28 to TRBJ2-5; 8 bases match TRBD1. CDR3 length: 14 amino acids. Looked up from germline, CDR1 is MDHEN and CDR2 is SYDVKM. Trimming took 7 bases from V and 7 from J; bases not matched to a gene: 11. CDR3 protein: CASTLPGGAGTQYF. The CDR3 coding sequence is TGTGCCAGCACCCTTCCAGGGGGCGCGGGGACCCAGTACTTC.

The chain is built from TRBV7-9 and TRBJ2-1, with unresolved D. The CDR3 is made up of 14 amino acids. Trimming removed 8 bases from V and 3 bases from J, with 14 bases in between. Germline V lookup: CDR1 SEHNR, CDR2 FQNEAQ (reference sequence). As DNA, the CDR3 is TGTGCCAGCTCTGAGGTAGGAATCTACAATGAGCAGTTCTTC. Translating gives CASSEVGIYNEQFF.

The chain recombines TRBV10-3 with TRBJ1-1; D is ambiguous. CDR3 length: 13 residues. Trimming took off 10 bases at V and 2 bases at J, with 14 bases between the two ends. Germline V gene lookup returns CDR1 ENHRY and CDR2 SYGVKD. CDR3 sequence reads: CATSEVLNTEAFF. The CDR3 bases are TGTGCCACCAGCGAGGTTTTAAACACTGAAGCTTTCTTT.

V is TRBV7-2 and J is TRBJ2-7; possibly TRBD1 for D (6 bases). Per the germline V gene, CDR1 is SGHTA and CDR2 is FQGNSA. V dropped 5 bases and J dropped 7 bases, with 21 bases sitting between them. The CDR3 covers 15 residues. The CDR3 DNA is TGTGCCAGCAGCGACCGACAGGTGGGGGCTCGGGAGCAGTACTTC. This gives the protein CASSDRQVGAREQYF.

The CDR3 sequence: CASSLGRGRSYEQYF. The DNA of the CDR3 is TGTGCCAGCAGCTTGGGGCGGGGTCGATCCTACGAGCAGTACTTC. The chain couples TRBV5-4 to TRBJ2-7; possibly TRBD2 for D (6 bases). V lost 0 bases and J lost 1, with 11 bases in between. This CDR3 is built from 15 residues. CDR1 and CDR2 from the germline V gene are SGHNT and YYREEE (reference sequence).

The chain recombines TRBV4-2 with TRBJ1-6, with 8 bases matching TRBD1. In germline, CDR1 is LGHNA, CDR2 YNFKEQ. This CDR3 contains 16 residues. V shed 0 bases and J 6 bases; nucleotides not matched to a gene: 4. The CDR3 sequence is CASSQDQGARNSPLHF. Here the CDR3 DNA reads TGTGCCAGCAGCCAAGATCAGGGGGCGCGTAATTCACCCCTCCACTTT.

The chain couples TRBV28 to TRBJ2-7, with 7 bases matching TRBD2. With V trimmed by 6 bases and J by 6 bases, 14 bases remained unmatched. The CDR3 contains 15 residues. The germline gives CDR1 MDHEN, CDR2 SYDVKM. The CDR3 DNA sequence: TGTGCCAGCAGAGAAACGGGACTATGGGAGGGCGAGCAGTACTTC. Encoded protein: CASRETGLWEGEQYF.

The rearrangement uses TRBV24-1 and TRBJ2-1; D not certain. Trimming left V 3 bases short and J 6 bases short, with 5 bases between. The CDR3 is 12 amino acids. Germline-derived CDR1 and CDR2 are KGHDR and SFDVKD. CDR3 sequence: CATSDPGNEQFF. Written as DNA, the CDR3 is TGTGCCACCAGTGATCCGGGCAATGAGCAGTTCTTC.

The chain carries TRBV19 and TRBJ1-1, with D unclear. Trimming stripped 5 bases from V and 3 bases from J, with 16 bases between. This CDR3 contains 15 residues. Germline V gives CDR1 LNHDA, CDR2 SQIVND (reference sequence). The DNA of the CDR3 is TGTGCCAGTAGTCCGGGAACCGCTGGGGACACTGAAGCTTTCTTT. This gives the protein CASSPGTAGDTEAFF.

The chain recombines TRBV6-5 with TRBJ2-2; 7 bases line up with TRBD2. The ends lost 6 bases at V and 5 bases at J; junction bases unmatched: 6. Germline V gene lookup returns CDR1 MNHEY and CDR2 SVGAGI. The CDR3 length is 14 residues. The DNA for the CDR3 is TGTGCCAGCAGGCAGCTTAGCGGGACCGGGGAGCTGTTTTTT. This codes for CASRQLSGTGELFF.

A single count supports this clone. V is TRBV19 and J is TRBJ1-1, with D tentatively TRBD1 (6 bases). Germline V gene lookup returns CDR1 LNHDA and CDR2 SQIVND (reference sequence). The CDR3 totals 14 residues. V shed 5 bases and J shed 4 bases, with 14 bases lying between them. This chain's CDR3 is CASSLQGYRTEAFF. For the CDR3, the DNA is TGTGCCAGTAGTTTACAGGGTTATCGCACTGAAGCTTTCTTT.